These T cell receptor beta chains were read from a single sample in a study of PD-1 blockade in classical Hodgkin lymphoma. Repertoires were generated with immunoSEQ multiplex PCR, while TCRdb's copy carries only in-frame clones and drops some. In the table there are some 52,000 clones, around nine tenths of which are singletons. The source was peripheral blood mononuclear cells (PBMCs), collected before the fourth cycle of nivolumab. Receptors were obtained from a human donor with classical Hodgkin lymphoma. Both conserved end residues are part of each CDR3. A D gene is named only where the DNA matches it firmly. Clone sizes are given selectively: once, few, many, or a class where the clone is expanded.

clone_size,v_call,j_call,d_call,cdr3_nt,cdr3_aa
.,TRBV28,TRBJ2-7,TRBD1,TGTGCCAGCAGTTCTGCCGGGACAGGGAGGTACGAGCAGTACTTC,CASSSAGTGRYEQYF
.,TRBV28,TRBJ1-2,.,TGTGCCAGCAGTTTAGTCTCAGGGTCCCCTTATGGCTACACCTTC,CASSLVSGSPYGYTF
.,TRBV19,TRBJ1-1,.,TGTGCCAGTAGTATATTTGACGGTAACACTGAAGCTTTCTTT,CASSIFDGNTEAFF
few,TRBV2,TRBJ1-5,.,TGTGCCAGCAGTGAACGGGGGGCCTGGCAGCCCCAGCATTTT,CASSERGAWQPQHF
.,TRBV6-5,TRBJ1-1,.,TGTGCCAGCAGTTATCGAGGAAGCCACACTGAAGCTTTCTTT,CASSYRGSHTEAFF
.,TRBV11-2,TRBJ2-1,.,TGTGCCAGCAGCTTAGATTCTGCTGGATACAATGAGCAGTTCTTC,CASSLDSAGYNEQFF
.,TRBV6-1,TRBJ2-3,TRBD1,TGTGCCAGCAGTGAACAGCCCAGGGGGCCAGATACGCAGTATTTT,CASSEQPRGPDTQYF
.,TRBV6-6,TRBJ1-6,TRBD1,TGTGCCAGCAGTTCGAGGACAGGGGCAGGGAATTCACCCCTCCACTTT,CASSSRTGAGNSPLHF
.,TRBV7-6,TRBJ2-3,.,TGTGCCAGCAGCTTACGAGGGGGGGCACTGAATCAGCCCCAGTATTTT,CASSLRGGALNQPQYF
.,TRBV7-8,TRBJ2-4,.,TGTGCCAGCAGCGCCAACAAGGGCCAAAACATTCAGTACTTC,CASSANKGQNIQYF
.,TRBV5-1,TRBJ2-1,.,TGCGCCAGCAGCCCCCGCTCCTACAATGAGCAGTTCTTC,CASSPRSYNEQFF
.,TRBV27,TRBJ1-5,.,TGTGCCAGCAGTTTATTCCTGGGAGATCAGCCCCAGCATTTT,CASSLFLGDQPQHF
.,TRBV28,TRBJ2-2,.,TGTGCCAGCAGTGAAACAGGGATCACCGGGGAGCTGTTTTTT,CASSETGITGELFF
.,TRBV7-9,TRBJ1-2,.,TGTGCCAGCAGCTTAGCTGCGCATCGGTATGGCTACACCTTC,CASSLAAHRYGYTF
once,TRBV21-1,TRBJ2-7,.,TGTGCCAGCAGCAAAGGTATAGAACGACAGGGTGAAACCTACGAGCAGTACTTC,CASSKGIERQGETYEQYF
.,TRBV28,TRBJ2-1,.,TGTGCCAGCAGTACCTCTTGGAATGAGCAGTTCTTC,CASSTSWNEQFF
.,TRBV28,TRBJ2-3,.,TGTGCCAGCAGATCAGGGAGTACGCAGTATTTT,CASRSGSTQYF
.,TRBV19,TRBJ2-7,TRBD2,TGTGCCAGTAGTATCGGGACTAGTAGTATCTACGAGCAGTACTTC,CASSIGTSSIYEQYF
.,TRBV2,TRBJ1-2,.,TGTGCCAGCAGTGGGAGGGGCTATGGCTACACCTTC,CASSGRGYGYTF
once,TRBV9,TRBJ2-2,TRBD1,TGTGCCAGCAGCGGCACAGGGGCGGACACCGGGGAGCTGTTTTTT,CASSGTGADTGELFF
.,TRBV6-5,TRBJ1-2,TRBD1,TGTGCCAGCAGCCCGGGACAGGGTCGCTACACCTTC,CASSPGQGRYTF
.,TRBV7-2,TRBJ2-2,.,TGTGCCAGCAGCCCCTGGGTCCCCGGGGAGCTGTTTTTT,CASSPWVPGELFF
.,TRBV6-1,TRBJ1-2,.,TGTGCCAGCAGTGAAAGTCCGACGGGACGGAACTATGGCTACACCTTC,CASSESPTGRNYGYTF
.,TRBV7-2,TRBJ2-3,.,TGTGCCAGCAGCTTAGGGCGTTTACTGGGAGATACGCAGTATTTT,CASSLGRLLGDTQYF
.,TRBV4-3,TRBJ1-1,.,TGCGCCAGCAGCCAAGAGACGGGAATCAACACTGAAGCTTTCTTT,CASSQETGINTEAFF
.,TRBV19,TRBJ2-7,TRBD2,TGTGCCACCTCGACTAGCTTACTCTACGAGCAGTACTTC,CATSTSLLYEQYF